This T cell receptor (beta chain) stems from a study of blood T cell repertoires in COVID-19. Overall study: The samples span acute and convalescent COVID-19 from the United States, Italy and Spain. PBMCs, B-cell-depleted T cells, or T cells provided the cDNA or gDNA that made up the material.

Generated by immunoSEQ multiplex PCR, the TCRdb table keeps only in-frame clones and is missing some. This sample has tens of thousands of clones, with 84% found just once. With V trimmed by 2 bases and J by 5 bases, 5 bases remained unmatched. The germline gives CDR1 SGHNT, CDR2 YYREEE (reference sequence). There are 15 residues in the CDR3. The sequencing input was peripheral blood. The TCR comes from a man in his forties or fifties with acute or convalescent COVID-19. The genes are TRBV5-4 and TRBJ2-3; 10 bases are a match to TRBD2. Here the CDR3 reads CASSLSAGGGDTQYF. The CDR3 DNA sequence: TGTGCCAGCAGCTTATCAGCGGGGGGGGGAGATACGCAGTATTTT.